This is a list of T cell receptor beta chains from one sample in a study of T cell responses to AZD1222 COVID-19 vaccine. Sequencing used immunoSEQ multiplex PCR; TCRdb keeps in-frame clones, though not all of them. Of about 140,000 clones detected, roughly 88% appear once; the ten largest clones hold 5.4%. Sequenced here: peripheral blood, sampled 28 days after the second dose of the MenACWY control vaccine. The source of these receptors is an adult who received the MenACWY meningococcal vaccine as a control. The CDR3 runs from the conserved cysteine through the conserved F or W. Fields, in order: J gene, V gene, clone size, D gene, CDR3 DNA, CDR3 protein. D genes are given only for firm matches. Some rows mark clone size as missing; the rest say once, few, many or name a class of expanded clone.

j_call: TRBJ2-2; v_call: TRBV28; clone_size: once; d_call: -; cdr3_nt: TGTGCCGCACTGAGGGGGTTGGGCACCGGGGAGCTGTTTTTT; cdr3_aa: CAALRGLGTGELFF
j_call: TRBJ2-4; v_call: TRBV5-1; clone_size: -; d_call: -; cdr3_nt: TGCGCCAGCAGCTTGCCTCAGACTGCTGGGGGAAACATTCAGTACTTC; cdr3_aa: CASSLPQTAGGNIQYF
j_call: TRBJ1-1; v_call: TRBV19; clone_size: -; d_call: -; cdr3_nt: TGTGCCAGTAGTGCTAGTCGCAGGGCGGAGGAAAGGAACACTGAAGCTTTCTTT; cdr3_aa: CASSASRRAEERNTEAFF
j_call: TRBJ1-6; v_call: TRBV2; clone_size: -; d_call: -; cdr3_nt: TGTGCCAGCAGTGTAACGGGGCTTCCCATCACCGGTTCACCCCTCCACTTT; cdr3_aa: CASSVTGLPITGSPLHF
j_call: TRBJ2-3; v_call: TRBV7-3; clone_size: -; d_call: -; cdr3_nt: TGTGCCAGCAGCTTAACGGGCCAGACAACAGATACGCAGTATTTT; cdr3_aa: CASSLTGQTTDTQYF
j_call: TRBJ1-3; v_call: TRBV4-1; clone_size: -; d_call: -; cdr3_nt: TGCGCCAGCAGCCGTCCGACATCCGACTCTGGAAACACCATATATTTT; cdr3_aa: CASSRPTSDSGNTIYF
j_call: TRBJ1-1; v_call: TRBV10-3; clone_size: once; d_call: TRBD1; cdr3_nt: TGTGCCATCAGTGGGGCAGGGGGCCCCAACACTGAAGCTTTCTTT; cdr3_aa: CAISGAGGPNTEAFF
j_call: TRBJ2-6; v_call: TRBV6-5; clone_size: -; d_call: -; cdr3_nt: TGTGCCAGCAAAGGGAGCTCTGGGGCCAACGTCCTGACTTTC; cdr3_aa: CASKGSSGANVLTF
j_call: TRBJ1-2; v_call: TRBV30; clone_size: once; d_call: TRBD1; cdr3_nt: TGTGCCTGGAATAGACAGGGGCGGGACGGCTACACCTTC; cdr3_aa: CAWNRQGRDGYTF
j_call: TRBJ2-2; v_call: TRBV20-1; clone_size: -; d_call: TRBD2; cdr3_nt: TGCAGTGCTAGTGTGGGGGGACTAGCGGGAGTGGGCGGGGAGCTGTTTTTT; cdr3_aa: CSASVGGLAGVGGELFF
j_call: TRBJ1-1; v_call: TRBV2; clone_size: -; d_call: -; cdr3_nt: TGTGCCAGCAGTGGCGTAACCTACTGGGGAGGCACTGAAGCTTTCTTT; cdr3_aa: CASSGVTYWGGTEAFF
j_call: TRBJ1-2; v_call: TRBV6-4; clone_size: -; d_call: -; cdr3_nt: TGTGCCATCCGTAGGATGCCTCTAAACTATGGCTACACCTTC; cdr3_aa: CAIRRMPLNYGYTF
j_call: TRBJ2-2; v_call: TRBV28; clone_size: -; d_call: TRBD1; cdr3_nt: TGTGCCAGCAGTATTAACGACAGGGGGCTATTGGGCACCGGGGAGCTGTTTTTT; cdr3_aa: CASSINDRGLLGTGELFF
j_call: TRBJ2-7; v_call: TRBV4-1; clone_size: -; d_call: -; cdr3_nt: TGCGCCAGCAGCCAAGTCTTCCAGGATTCCTACGAGCAGTACTTC; cdr3_aa: CASSQVFQDSYEQYF
j_call: TRBJ2-1; v_call: TRBV4-2; clone_size: once; d_call: TRBD2; cdr3_nt: TGTGCCAGCAGCCAAGTCCTAGCGGGATGGGGCGATGAGCAGTTCTTC; cdr3_aa: CASSQVLAGWGDEQFF
j_call: TRBJ1-2; v_call: TRBV28; clone_size: -; d_call: TRBD1; cdr3_nt: TGTGCCAGCAGCCCGGACAGGGGGCACTATGGCTACACCTTC; cdr3_aa: CASSPDRGHYGYTF
j_call: TRBJ2-3; v_call: TRBV7-9; clone_size: -; d_call: -; cdr3_nt: TGTGCCAGTGCGCTGAGGGCTGTAGATACGCAGTATTTT; cdr3_aa: CASALRAVDTQYF
j_call: TRBJ1-3; v_call: TRBV4-2; clone_size: -; d_call: -; cdr3_nt: TGTGCCAGCAGCCAGTCAGGGTCTGGAAACACCATATATTTT; cdr3_aa: CASSQSGSGNTIYF
j_call: TRBJ2-7; v_call: TRBV6-5; clone_size: -; d_call: -; cdr3_nt: TGTGCCAGCAGTTCTGGAGGATCATCCTACGAGCAGTACTTC; cdr3_aa: CASSSGGSSYEQYF
j_call: TRBJ2-6; v_call: TRBV9; clone_size: -; d_call: -; cdr3_nt: TGTGCCAGCAGCTCCCCGGCGGGGGCGGCACTCTCTGGGGCCAACGTCCTGACTTTC; cdr3_aa: CASSSPAGAALSGANVLTF
j_call: TRBJ1-2; v_call: TRBV5-6; clone_size: -; d_call: TRBD1; cdr3_nt: TGTGCCAGCAGCAAGACAGGGGACAATAACTATGGCTACACCTTC; cdr3_aa: CASSKTGDNNYGYTF
j_call: TRBJ2-2; v_call: TRBV18; clone_size: -; d_call: -; cdr3_nt: TGTGCCAGCTCACCAAGCCAAATACAGACCGGGGAGCTGTTTTTT; cdr3_aa: CASSPSQIQTGELFF
j_call: TRBJ2-7; v_call: TRBV11-3; clone_size: -; d_call: -; cdr3_nt: TGTGCCAGCAGCTTAGCCCCTTCGGGCTACGAGCAGTACTTC; cdr3_aa: CASSLAPSGYEQYF
j_call: TRBJ2-5; v_call: TRBV5-1; clone_size: -; d_call: -; cdr3_nt: TGCGCCAGCAGCGTCCCCGGGACCGTGGCTGGGACCCAGTACTTC; cdr3_aa: CASSVPGTVAGTQYF
j_call: TRBJ1-5; v_call: TRBV18; clone_size: -; d_call: TRBD1; cdr3_nt: TGTGCCAGCTCAGCGGACAGGGGCGGACAGCCCCAGCATTTT; cdr3_aa: CASSADRGGQPQHF
j_call: TRBJ1-2; v_call: TRBV3-1/TRBV3-2; clone_size: once; d_call: -; cdr3_nt: TGTGCCAGCAGCCCCCGGACCGAGAACTATGGCTACACCTTC; cdr3_aa: CASSPRTENYGYTF
j_call: TRBJ2-2; v_call: TRBV6-5; clone_size: -; d_call: -; cdr3_nt: TGTGCCAGCAGGAGAGGACCCGGGGAGCTGTTTTTT; cdr3_aa: CASRRGPGELFF
j_call: TRBJ1-2; v_call: TRBV7-2; clone_size: -; d_call: -; cdr3_nt: TGTGCCAGCAGCCCCGGGCTTCGACTTGGCTACACCTTC; cdr3_aa: CASSPGLRLGYTF
j_call: TRBJ1-3; v_call: TRBV28; clone_size: -; d_call: TRBD1; cdr3_nt: TGTGCCAGCAGTTTACCTAAGACAGGGGGCCTCATCTCTGGAAACACCATATATTTT; cdr3_aa: CASSLPKTGGLISGNTIYF
j_call: TRBJ2-5; v_call: TRBV4-1; clone_size: -; d_call: TRBD2; cdr3_nt: TGCGCCAGCAGCCCGACTAGCGGGGGGATTCAAGAGACCCAGTACTTC; cdr3_aa: CASSPTSGGIQETQYF
j_call: TRBJ1-5; v_call: TRBV5-1; clone_size: -; d_call: -; cdr3_nt: TGCGCCAGCAGCTTGGACGCCCATCAGCCCCAGCATTTT; cdr3_aa: CASSLDAHQPQHF
j_call: TRBJ2-5; v_call: TRBV5-1; clone_size: -; d_call: TRBD2; cdr3_nt: TGCGCCAGCAGCTGGGAGGGTGGACTAGCAAGGGCCCAGTACTTC; cdr3_aa: CASSWEGGLARAQYF
j_call: TRBJ1-5; v_call: TRBV15; clone_size: -; d_call: -; cdr3_nt: TGTGCCACCAGCCAGAACCGGGGGGTATCGAGTCAGCCCCAGCATTTT; cdr3_aa: CATSQNRGVSSQPQHF
j_call: TRBJ2-3; v_call: TRBV29-1; clone_size: -; d_call: -; cdr3_nt: TGCAGCTTGACAGATCTTAGCACAGATACGCAGTATTTT; cdr3_aa: CSLTDLSTDTQYF
j_call: TRBJ1-1; v_call: TRBV18; clone_size: -; d_call: -; cdr3_nt: TGTGCCAGCTCACCGGAGGGCGTGAACACTGAAGCTTTCTTT; cdr3_aa: CASSPEGVNTEAFF
j_call: TRBJ1-2; v_call: TRBV28; clone_size: -; d_call: -; cdr3_nt: TGTGCCAGCAGAAAAACAGGGCGGGACTATGGCTACACCTTC; cdr3_aa: CASRKTGRDYGYTF
j_call: TRBJ1-1; v_call: TRBV21-1; clone_size: -; d_call: -; cdr3_nt: TGTGCCAGCAGCAAAGGTGGCGGGTACCCTGAAGCTTTCTTT; cdr3_aa: CASSKGGGYPEAFF
j_call: TRBJ1-1; v_call: TRBV12-3/TRBV12-4; clone_size: -; d_call: -; cdr3_nt: TGTGCCAGCAGTTGGAACATGAACACTGAAGCTTTCTTT; cdr3_aa: CASSWNMNTEAFF
j_call: TRBJ1-4; v_call: TRBV28; clone_size: -; d_call: TRBD1; cdr3_nt: TGTGCCAGCAGCTCACGGGTAGGGGGCACTAATGAAAAACTGTTTTTT; cdr3_aa: CASSSRVGGTNEKLFF
j_call: TRBJ2-1; v_call: TRBV24-1; clone_size: -; d_call: -; cdr3_nt: TGTGCCACCAGTGATTTGGGCCGGGGCCATGAGCAGTTCTTC; cdr3_aa: CATSDLGRGHEQFF
j_call: TRBJ1-3; v_call: TRBV30; clone_size: -; d_call: -; cdr3_nt: TGTGCCTGGAATTGGGGGCCAGGAAACACCATATATTTT; cdr3_aa: CAWNWGPGNTIYF
j_call: TRBJ1-5; v_call: TRBV27; clone_size: once; d_call: -; cdr3_nt: TGTGCCAGCAGCGACGGTCGGGGTCAGCCCCAGCATTTT; cdr3_aa: CASSDGRGQPQHF
j_call: TRBJ1-2; v_call: TRBV18; clone_size: -; d_call: -; cdr3_nt: TGTGCCAGCTCACCGCTTGGGACGGACTATGGCTACACCTTC; cdr3_aa: CASSPLGTDYGYTF
j_call: TRBJ1-2; v_call: TRBV18; clone_size: -; d_call: -; cdr3_nt: TGTGCCAGCTCACCAAGATCGGTATCTAACTATGGCTACACCTTC; cdr3_aa: CASSPRSVSNYGYTF
j_call: TRBJ1-1; v_call: TRBV19; clone_size: -; d_call: -; cdr3_nt: TGTGCCAGTACCAAGGAAAGGACTGAAGCTTTCTTT; cdr3_aa: CASTKERTEAFF
j_call: TRBJ2-2; v_call: TRBV2; clone_size: -; d_call: TRBD1; cdr3_nt: TGTGCCAGCACGACAGGGGACACCGGGGAGCTGTTTTTT; cdr3_aa: CASTTGDTGELFF
j_call: TRBJ2-7; v_call: TRBV24-1; clone_size: -; d_call: -; cdr3_nt: TGTGCCACCAGTGACTCCCTGACAGGAAACGAGCAGTACTTC; cdr3_aa: CATSDSLTGNEQYF
j_call: TRBJ1-5; v_call: TRBV27; clone_size: -; d_call: -; cdr3_nt: TGTGCCAGCAGTTTGTACCCGGGTAGCAATCAGCCCCAGCATTTT; cdr3_aa: CASSLYPGSNQPQHF
j_call: TRBJ1-3; v_call: TRBV27; clone_size: -; d_call: -; cdr3_nt: TGTGCCAGCGCCGATTCTCGGGCAGGGGCAGGAAACACCATATATTTT; cdr3_aa: CASADSRAGAGNTIYF
j_call: TRBJ1-2; v_call: TRBV18; clone_size: -; d_call: -; cdr3_nt: TGTGCCAGCTCACCGGTTGGGGAGGAGATTGTCAACTATGGCTACACCTTC; cdr3_aa: CASSPVGEEIVNYGYTF
j_call: TRBJ1-2; v_call: TRBV28; clone_size: -; d_call: -; cdr3_nt: TGTGCCAGCAGCACTCCAACAAAACTTTATGGCTACACCTTC; cdr3_aa: CASSTPTKLYGYTF